This TCR beta chain was observed in a study of vaccination effects on CD4 cells after COVID-19. Sequencing was performed with immunoSEQ multiplex PCR; in TCRdb, only in-frame clones are kept and a portion is missing. This sample has approximately 54,000 clones; around 75% occur once, and the top ten carry roughly 2.3%. General study points: Healthy vaccinees' vaccine-induced clones included only 1 of 255 cross-reacting with common cold coronaviruses.

Expansion with viral peptide pools was applied to antigen-specific CD4+ T cells by the ViraFEST assay prior to sequencing. After roughly ten days in culture, the CD4+ T cells were isolated. Cultivation was performed at some 1.9 million PBMC per well with about 9 IU/ml IL-2 and 7.5 to 10 ug/ml peptides added. Comment on this clone: Its antigen is currently unknown.

This receptor was identified in a human donor who received a COVID-19 vaccine. This specimen was CD4+ T cells from PBMCs cultured with HCoV-229E spike peptides, taken before COVID-19 vaccination.

The DNA for the CDR3 is TGTGCCAGCAGTTACGACAGGGCGGGGACCCAGTACTTC. Amino acids: CASSYDRAGTQYF. The chain joins TRBV6-5 to TRBJ2-5; 7 nucleotides agree with TRBD1. J gave up 7 bases and V 2 bases, and 4 bases lay outside the gene matches. The germline V gene encodes CDR1 MNHEY and CDR2 SVGAGI. The CDR3 has 13 residues.